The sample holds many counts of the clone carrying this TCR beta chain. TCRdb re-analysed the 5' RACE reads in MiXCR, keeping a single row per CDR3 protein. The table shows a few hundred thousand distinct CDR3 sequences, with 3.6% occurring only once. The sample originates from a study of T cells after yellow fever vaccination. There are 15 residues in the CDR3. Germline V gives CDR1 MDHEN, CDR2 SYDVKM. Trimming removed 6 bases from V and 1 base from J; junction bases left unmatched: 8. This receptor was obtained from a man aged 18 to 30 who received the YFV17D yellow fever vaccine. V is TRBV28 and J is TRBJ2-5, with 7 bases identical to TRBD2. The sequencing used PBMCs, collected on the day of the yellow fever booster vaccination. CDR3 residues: CASSTAGNSQETQYF. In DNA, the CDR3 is TGTGCCAGCAGCACAGCGGGGAACTCCCAAGAGACCCAGTACTTC.